This TCR beta chain was identified during a study of vaccination and CD4 T cells after COVID-19. Scientists ran DNA taken from cultured CD4+ T cells through the Oncomine TCR Beta short-read assay for sequencing. TCRdb itself ran the PCR reads through MiXCR, one entry per CDR3 protein. This table has about 19,000 distinct CDR3 sequences, 80% to 85% appearing once. The CDR3 has 13 residues. V was pared by 5 bases and J by 1 base, with 5 bases between. Germline V lookup: CDR1 LNHDA, CDR2 SQIVND (reference sequence). Noted treatment: roughly ten-day PBMC culture with coronavirus spike peptide pools or control peptides (ViraFEST assay). A word on this clonotype: Antigen specificity is unknown.

The chain links TRBV19 to TRBJ2-2; the D gene is possibly TRBD1 (5 bases). Sequencing was performed on CD4+ T cells from blood, cultured in vitro, taken after SARS-CoV-2 vaccination. The TCR comes from a human donor who received a COVID-19 vaccine. CDR3 region: CASSDRNTGELFF. The CDR3 DNA follows: TGTGCCAGTAGTGACAGGAACACCGGGGAGCTGTTTTTT.